The clone carrying this T cell receptor (beta chain) was observed a handful of times. Treatment here: preoperative locoregional IRX-2 cytokine immunotherapy. Samples came from a phase Ib trial of preoperative locoregional IRX-2 cytokine immunotherapy. These data are taken from a study of preoperative IRX-2 immunotherapy in early breast cancer. Trimming took 5 bases from V and 4 from J, leaving 15 bases between them. CDR1 KGHSH and CDR2 LQKENI come from the germline V gene. The CDR3 spans 15 residues. Repertoires were generated with immunoSEQ multiplex PCR, while TCRdb's copy carries only in-frame clones and drops some. The table lists roughly 27,000 clones, about four fifths of them singletons.

Source: lymph node tissue, taken before IRX-2 immunotherapy. J is TRBJ1-5 and V is TRBV18, with D tentatively TRBD1 (5 bases). This receptor was obtained from a human donor with breast cancer. CDR3: CASSTGVGGNQPQHF. CDR3 coding DNA: TGTGCCAGCTCAACGGGAGTGGGGGGTAATCAGCCCCAGCATTTT.